This TCR beta chain was recorded in a study of cytomegalovirus exposure and HLA in healthy donors (dated by TCRdb to 2016 to 2017). For the wider study: An earlier analysis of fewer than 750 of the donors reported about 280 Gb of sequence data and approximately 120 million unique TCR beta sequences obtained from about 179 million T cells. In the later analysis, no new phenotypic data were used to find candidate immune exposures; instead, reliance was placed on TCR beta sequences and their occurrence across donors. Besides the first cohort of 500 to 700 subjects, a separate validation cohort made up of roughly 130 different subjects was used. A later analysis re-analyzed previously published TCR beta repertoires from roughly 690 donors and added high-resolution HLA genotyping to study TCR occurrence patterns. Class I and class II HLA loci were covered by the typing at four-digit resolution. Among almost 400 genotyped donors of the cohort, an average of around 240,000 unique TCR beta nucleotide sequences were sequenced per donor, roughly 20% of them non-productive. A later genetic analysis took genome-wide SNP genotypes for about 55% of the 666 donors and used that subset as a discovery cohort. The genetic ancestry cluster associated with self-reported Caucasian donors included 65% to 90% of the approximately 400 genotyped donors. An earlier analysis of 500 to 650 of the donors applied high-throughput TCR beta sequencing to assess whether each TCR beta V gene segment acted as functional or pseudogenic. The number of typed donors differed by locus: 629-630 for A, B, C, DRB1 and DQB1; approximately 520 for DQA1; 606 for DPA1; and 400 to 480 for DPB1. An early release covering more than 500 HLA-typed donors comprised about 290 gigabases of sequencing data and 85 million to 100 million unique TCR sequences. All discovery cohort repertoires had been generated using a single sequencing platform. The study profiled the T cell repertoires of 550 to 700 subjects by immunosequencing and related them to cytomegalovirus serostatus. Donor age, sex, ethnicity and CMV serostatus were collected together with the repertoire data. The study aimed to test whether signatures of past pathogen exposure could be identified by cataloging public T cell receptors. Roughly 5 DR-DQ haplotypes were handled as single units for association and clustering, since linkage in the cohort was strong. The study combined high-throughput TCR immunosequencing, statistical association of individual TCRs with disease status, and machine learning to predict cytomegalovirus infection status. The research as a whole found: According to a later analysis, parvovirus B19, influenza, CMV and Epstein-Barr virus appeared linked to several top co-occurrence clusters. In a later analysis, the rate of TCR association differed among HLA loci, with DRB1 alleles having the most associated TCRs and HLA-C alleles having the fewest. Because some donors lacked HLA typing at each locus, the association tests relied only on the typed subset. According to a later genetic analysis, donors in an Asian-associated ancestry cluster had fewer N-insertions in productive TCRs than the roughly 660-donor mean. Roughly uniform sequencing depth across donors was assumed in presence/absence analyses, although this assumption may not hold. The study listed 164 TCR beta chains as associated with cytomegalovirus. An earlier analysis of 587 of the donors showed that most TCR beta V segments appeared in productive rearrangements either about 87% or about 30% of the time, which broadly matched IMGT annotations. The 87-base-pair reads could not distinguish some IMGT-functional V segments, including TRBV6-2 and TRBV6-3, so those segments were excluded. V-gene and J-gene trimming of TCR beta chains was associated with a missense DCLRE1C variant in a later genetic analysis, and the association was replicated in an independent cohort. Because counts were too low, about 18 rarely observed V segments, including chromosome 9 orphons, were excluded from the earlier analysis of about 500 of the donors. The authors suggested that the approach could potentially be extended to other disease states and immunological phenotypes. A later analysis found that most CMV-associated TCR beta chains appeared HLA-restricted, with HLA associations seemingly driven largely by CMV exposure. Only TCR beta chains were sequenced in this cohort, and the absence of alpha or paired-chain data limited detectable features. For the cohort, immune exposure information was limited to CMV serostatus. The classifier was reported to diagnose cytomegalovirus status with high specificity and sensitivity in both the original cohort and the validation cohort. A further reported finding was that TCR beta sequences accurately predicted the HLA-A and HLA-B alleles for most subjects in the first cohort. A cluster of highly shared sequence variants was judged likely to represent a technical artifact of the sequencing pipeline. In a later analysis, HLA-associated TCR beta chains were found to be more clonally expanded and to have lower generation probabilities than equally common non-associated chains. While some public TCRs were present in many individuals, most TCR sequences turned up only very rarely across donors. When HLA alleles, especially DR and DQ, strongly co-occurred, attributing TCR associations to individual alleles was difficult. A later analysis associated roughly 17,000 TCR beta sequences with specific HLA alleles at a false discovery rate of 0.05. Three of the identified cytomegalovirus-associated TCR beta chains were confirmed in vitro to be specific for cytomegalovirus antigens. Linkage disequilibrium might explain the correlated functional status among segregating V segments, but an unknown experimental factor could not be ruled out.

V is cut back by 2 bases and J by 1 base, with 4 bases in the junction unmatched. The germline V gene (reference sequence) provides CDR1 GTSNPN and CDR2 SVGIG. The CDR3 starts with the cysteine, ends with the phenylalanine, and has 14 residues. Only the CDR3 portion is preserved as DNA: 42 bases, with reading frame beginning at the first base. The cohort consisted of 650 to 700 healthy bone marrow donors. At the time of sampling, every cohort member was nominally healthy, though immune exposures that went unrecorded were likely present. The donor tested CMV seropositive and was one of the 289 seropositive cohort members. A peripheral blood sample was collected from each donor, and TCR beta sequencing was performed on peripheral blood mononuclear cells. Genomic DNA was extracted from the blood cell samples with the Qiagen DNeasy Blood Extraction Kit. Libraries were built with the immunoSEQ multiplex PCR assay. The multiplex PCR relied on a mix of 60 forward primers for TCR Vbeta segments and 13 reverse primers for TCR Jbeta segments. The CDR3 region of rearranged TCR beta genes was amplified from genomic DNA by a multiplex PCR assay. Amplified TCR beta libraries were sequenced as 87-base-pair reads on the Illumina HiSeq System. As for the authors' bioinformatics: In a later analysis, tens of millions of unique TCR beta chains were counted across the 500 to 850 repertoires, and some 10 million of these chains were shared by at least two donors. Raw reads were error-corrected and collapsed into unique sequences by a nearest-neighbor algorithm in which closely related sequences were merged to remove PCR and sequencing errors. To assign V, D and J gene segments, CDR3 sequences were aligned to IMGT reference sequences. Each retained sequence needed at least a six-nucleotide match to both a V gene segment and a J gene segment. A rearrangement was called productive if the CDR3 had no stop codons and remained in frame with V and J, and every other rearrangement was called non-productive. Following IMGT convention, CDR3 was defined as the stretch from the second conserved V-encoded cysteine up to the conserved J-encoded phenylalanine. The earlier analysis of fewer than 750 of the donors excluded sequences that lacked an unambiguous match to a single V gene segment. An earlier analysis of 587 of the donors classified V segments as functional when productive rearrangements were above 56.7% and as segregating when the standard deviation between donors was above 5%. A statistical classification framework was built for diagnosing cytomegalovirus status from the catalog of TCR beta chain sequences. V and J gene assignment, in a later analysis, came from comparing TCR nucleotide sequences with IMGT/GENE-DB human TR gene sequences. In a later analysis, CDR3 sequences and most-parsimonious VDJ recombination scenarios were assigned using the TCRdist pipeline. In a later analysis, every TCR beta chain was defined by the combination of its CDR3 amino acid sequence and its V-gene family, and reads without a unique V-gene family were dropped. To address suspected cross-contamination and a sequencing artifact, a later analysis removed around 590 highly shared, low-generation-probability nucleotide sequences. In a later analysis, a clonal expansion index was calculated for each public chain from normalized within-repertoire ranks of inferred template counts. Generation probabilities in a later analysis came from a VDJ recombination model fitted to out-of-frame rearrangements, and those results were checked against IGoR. In a later analysis, hypergeometric tests were used to score TCR-TCR, TCR-HLA and TCR-CMV co-occurrence, with a repertoire-size bias correction applied to TCR pairs. In a later analysis, false discovery rates were estimated by permuting HLA or CMV assignments 20 times. In a later analysis, co-occurring TCRs were grouped using DBSCAN, and TCRdist sequence similarity was added for clustering within HLA-allele-positive subsets. For co-occurrence clustering, repertoires with fewer than 30,000 or more than 120,000 public chains were excluded, along with five repertoires with anomalous nucleotide sharing. TCRdb's version of the immuneACCESS table is confined to in-frame rearrangements and falls short of the full clone set. An unresolved V gene accounts for under half of the shortfall where checked; the remainder is of unknown origin. V and J calls and clone size come straight from that table; D and trimming were deduced from the DNA. Recorded for this sample are 75,000 to 90,000 clones; roughly 79% of them occurred a single time. Jointly, the top ten make up about 20% of the sample.

A word on this clone: The target of this receptor is not known. No qualities accompany the bases; no much larger clone lies one base away.

The specimen sequenced was PBMCs. This clonotype originated in a woman between 40 and 50 years old in good health and CMV-seropositive. The V gene is TRBV30 and the J gene is TRBJ1-1; 7 bases in between match TRBD1. Read as DNA, the sequence is TGTGCCTGGAGTCGGGGACAGACGAACACTGAAGCTTTCTTT. This sequence encodes CAWSRGQTNTEAFF.